The 13 T cell receptor beta chains below all came from one sample that was sequenced in a study of naive and memory T cell subsets. The beta constant-region primer was an equimolar mix of two oligonucleotides covering TRBC1 and TRBC2. Ligated cDNA was amplified by four rounds of PCR with nested alpha and beta constant-region primers and SP2. TCRdb called the UMI-ligation and nested PCR reads again in MiXCR, with one record for every CDR3 protein. This sample has more than 100,000 distinct CDR3 sequences, with 36% found just once. Sequencing was done on a sample of central memory CD4+ T cells from blood. All receptors derive from a human donor in good health.

The chain combines TRBV11-1 with TRBJ2-2; D perhaps matches TRBD2 (7 bases). This CDR3 region has 15 residues. The V and J ends lost 5 bases and 4 bases respectively, with 14 bases between them. The germline V gene encodes CDR1 SGHAT and CDR2 FQDESV (reference sequence). Written as DNA, the CDR3 is TGTGCCAGCAGCCGCCCCGGGGGGCGCACCGGGGAGCTGTTTTTT. Residues: CASSRPGGRTGELFF.

This chain uses TRBV24-1 with TRBJ2-5; 8 bases map to TRBD1. The CDR3 has 15 amino acids. Looked up from germline, CDR1 is KGHDR and CDR2 is SFDVKD. The junction had 3 bases not matched to a gene; V was cut back by 3 bases and J by 1 base. The CDR3, as DNA: TGTGCCACCAGTGATGATACAGGGGGCCAAGAGACCCAGTACTTC. The encoded protein is CATSDDTGGQETQYF.

This chain joins TRBV3-1 and TRBJ2-3, with D unresolved. The CDR3 is made up of 13 amino acids. Germline V gene data show CDR1 as LGHDT and CDR2 as YNNKEL (reference sequence). Trimming left V 1 base short and J 8 bases short, with 10 bases between. CDR3 loop: CASSQAVWGTQYF. The CDR3, as DNA: TGTGCCAGCAGCCAAGCTGTCTGGGGTACGCAGTATTTT.

The chain employs TRBV25-1 and TRBJ2-5, with 7 nucleotides matching TRBD1. The V gene's germline CDR1 is MGHDK and CDR2 SYGVNS. CDR3 size: 15 residues. Trimming removed 6 bases from V and 1 base from J; junction bases left unmatched: 8. CDR3 sequence: CASSRDRAFQETQYF. The CDR3 DNA reads TGTGCCAGCAGCCGGGACAGAGCCTTCCAAGAGACCCAGTACTTC.

There are many counts of this clonotype. The rearrangement links TRBV20-1 to TRBJ1-5, with D possibly TRBD1 on 5 matching bases. Germline CDR1 DFQATT, CDR2 SNEGSKA (reference sequence). Trimming removed 5 bases at V and 7 bases at J, with 24 bases between. The CDR3 totals 16 residues. The CDR3 sequence is CSAPHGGGGFGQPQHF. In nucleotides, the CDR3 is TGCAGTGCTCCCCACGGTGGGGGAGGGTTCGGCCAGCCCCAGCATTTT.

The CDR3 DNA follows: TGCGCCAGCAGCCCGTGGGACAGGGGTGAGGATACGCAGTATTTT. It translates to CASSPWDRGEDTQYF. The rearrangement links TRBV5-1 to TRBJ2-3; 10 bases are shared with TRBD1. Germline CDR1 and CDR2: SGHRS and YFSETQ. This CDR3 contains 15 residues. V was clipped by 4 bases and J by 6 bases; unmatched bases: 8.

The sample holds a few counts of this clonotype. The chain links TRBV20-1 to TRBJ1-1; D unclear. The CDR3 runs to 14 residues. V gave up 0 bases and J gave up 7 bases, with 15 bases separating them. Germline CDR1 reads DFQATT; CDR2 reads SNEGSKA (reference sequence). The CDR3 sequence is CSARDFVGGLEAFF. The CDR3 DNA reads TGCAGTGCTAGAGATTTTGTTGGCGGCCTTGAAGCTTTCTTT.

This clonotype has at least ten counts. CDR3 sequence: CASITGSFATNEKLFF. CDR3 nucleotides: TGTGCCAGCATCACGGGATCATTTGCAACTAATGAAAAACTGTTTTTT. The V call is TRBV6-6, the J call TRBJ1-4; D is uncertain. Germline V CDR1 and CDR2: MNHNY, SVGAGI (reference sequence). V lost 7 bases and J lost 0, with 15 bases in between. The CDR3 sequence is 16 residues long.

The sample holds a few counts of this clonotype. The chain has TRBV5-1 and TRBJ2-5, with 8 bases aligning to TRBD1. The V gene's germline CDR1 is SGHRS and CDR2 YFSETQ. The CDR3 runs 13 residues. Trimming at V came to 3 bases and at J to 4 bases, leaving 2 bases not matched to a gene. In DNA form, the CDR3 reads TGCGCCAGCAGCTCAGGGGGCGGAGAGACCCAGTACTTC. Translation: CASSSGGGETQYF.

The chain carries TRBV20-1 and TRBJ2-1; D is undetermined. This CDR3 has 12 amino acids. Trimming pared 6 bases from V and 5 bases from J, leaving 11 bases between. Germline lookup yields CDR1 DFQATT and CDR2 SNEGSKA (reference sequence). The CDR3 reads CSALIRHNEQFF. CDR3 DNA sequence: TGCAGTGCCCTCATTCGGCACAATGAGCAGTTCTTC.

This chain joins TRBV5-1 and TRBJ2-7, with a possible D match to TRBD1 (8 bases). The V and J ends lost 4 bases and 2 bases respectively, with 16 bases between them. The CDR3 contains 15 residues. Germline V gene sequence: CDR1 SGHRS, CDR2 YFSETQ. The CDR3 DNA reads as TGCGCCAGCAGCACAGGGGGGGCAGAAGCCTACGAGCAGTACTTC. It is translated as CASSTGGAEAYEQYF.

The genes are TRBV20-1 and TRBJ2-7, with unresolved D. V lost 1 base and J 6 bases, leaving 10 bases between the germline ends. CDR1 and CDR2 (germline): DFQATT, SNEGSKA (reference sequence). The CDR3 length is 12 residues. CDR3 nucleotides: TGCAGTGCTAGAGGCCAGGTGGGCGAGCAGTACTTC. Its protein product is CSARGQVGEQYF.

V and J are TRBV3-1 and TRBJ2-1; D is ambiguous. Trimming shortened V by 0 bases and J by 11 bases, and 11 bases separated the two germline ends. The CDR3 sequence is 13 residues long. The germline CDR1 and CDR2 sequences are LGHDT and YNNKEL (reference sequence). This chain's CDR3 is CASSQDSLIKQFF. The CDR3 DNA is TGTGCCAGCAGCCAAGACTCCCTAATTAAGCAGTTCTTC.